A selection of T cell receptor beta chains follows, all from one sample in a study of early T cells in non-severe SARS-CoV-2 infection. From the 5' RACE reads, TCRdb called clonotypes with MiXCR, one entry per CDR3 protein. The sample contains tens of thousands of distinct CDR3 sequences, 8% to 9% of which appear only once. Material for sequencing was whole blood. The receptors were gathered from an adult who was a healthcare worker with PCR-confirmed SARS-CoV-2 infection or an uninfected control (not recorded which). Both conserved end residues are part of each CDR3. A D gene is named only where the DNA matches it firmly. Size is omitted from some rows. Given values are once, few, many or a class for expanded clones.

j_call | v_call | d_call | clone_size | cdr3_nt | cdr3_aa
TRBJ2-3 | TRBV7-8 | . | once | TGTGCCAGCAGCTGGGGATCTAGCACAGATACGCAGTATTTT | CASSWGSSTDTQYF
TRBJ2-7 | TRBV11-2 | . | many | TGTGCCAGCAGCCATCCCTACGAGCAGTACTTC | CASSHPYEQYF
TRBJ2-5 | TRBV3-1 | . | many | TGTGCCAGCAGCACCCGGACCCTCCAAGAGACCCAGTACTTC | CASSTRTLQETQYF
TRBJ2-2 | TRBV30 | TRBD2 | . | TGTGCCTGGAGTGTTATAGCGGGGAACACCGGGGAGCTGTTTTTT | CAWSVIAGNTGELFF
TRBJ2-7 | TRBV3-1 | TRBD1 | many | TGTGCCAGCAGCCCCCGGGACAGTCTCTACGAGCAGTACTTC | CASSPRDSLYEQYF
TRBJ2-2 | TRBV10-3 | . | . | TGTGCCATCTACCCCGGTGAAGGGGAGCTGTTTTTT | CAIYPGEGELFF
TRBJ2-7 | TRBV11-2 | . | . | TGTGCCAGCAGCTTAGATACTTCACGACTAATTAGCTCCTACGAGCAGTACTTC | CASSLDTSRLISSYEQYF
TRBJ2-3 | TRBV12-3/TRBV12-4 | . | few | TGTGCCAGCAGTCCTACTCGGAGGGACGCAGATACGCAGTATTTT | CASSPTRRDADTQYF
TRBJ2-7 | TRBV18 | . | . | TGTGCCAGCAGGCAGCTGACAGGCGATCTAGGAGAGCAGTACTTC | CASRQLTGDLGEQYF
TRBJ1-2 | TRBV12-2 | . | . | TGTGCAAGTCGCTTCCCATCAACAACTAACTATGGCTACACCTTC | CASRFPSTTNYGYTF
TRBJ1-6 | TRBV3-1 | . | few | TGTGCCAGCAGCCCTGTAGGATCGTCGAGTTCACCCCTCCACTTT | CASSPVGSSSSPLHF
TRBJ1-6 | TRBV20-1 | . | . | TGCAGTGCTAGAGAGGCAGGGTACTATAATTCACCCCTCCACTTT | CSAREAGYYNSPLHF
TRBJ1-5 | TRBV10-2 | . | many | TGCGCCAGCAGTGGGCATAAGTATCAGCCCCAGCATTTT | CASSGHKYQPQHF
TRBJ2-3 | TRBV5-1 | TRBD2 | few | TGCGCCAGCAGCTTGTTGGCGGGAGGGCCCCAGGGCACAGATACGCAGTATTTT | CASSLLAGGPQGTDTQYF
TRBJ2-7 | TRBV28 | . | few | TGTGCCAGCAGTTCGGCCAGAGGCGAGAACCTTTACGAGCAGTACTTC | CASSSARGENLYEQYF
TRBJ1-4 | TRBV28 | . | few | TGTGCCAGCAGCACTACAGGGCTAGGAAGCGAAAAACTGTTTTTT | CASSTTGLGSEKLFF
TRBJ2-7 | TRBV7-8 | . | many | TGTGCCAGCAGCTTAGAGGACCAGCAATCCGAGCAGTACTTC | CASSLEDQQSEQYF
TRBJ2-7 | TRBV5-1 | . | few | TGCGCCAGCAGCTTGGGGGACCTGAGCTCCTACGAGCAGTACTTC | CASSLGDLSSYEQYF
TRBJ2-2 | TRBV11-2 | . | many | TGTGCCAGCAGCCCCTACATGAGCCTCTTGAACACCGGGGAGCTGTTTTTT | CASSPYMSLLNTGELFF
TRBJ2-5 | TRBV20-1 | TRBD2 | . | TGCAGTGCTAGGGAAGGCGGGAGCGGAGAGACCCAGTACTTC | CSAREGGSGETQYF
TRBJ2-7 | TRBV5-1 | . | many | TGCGCCAGCAAGCTAGAGTACGAGCAGTACTTC | CASKLEYEQYF
TRBJ2-3 | TRBV6-1 | TRBD2 | . | TGTGCCAGCCATACTAGCGACACAGATACGCAGTATTTT | CASHTSDTDTQYF